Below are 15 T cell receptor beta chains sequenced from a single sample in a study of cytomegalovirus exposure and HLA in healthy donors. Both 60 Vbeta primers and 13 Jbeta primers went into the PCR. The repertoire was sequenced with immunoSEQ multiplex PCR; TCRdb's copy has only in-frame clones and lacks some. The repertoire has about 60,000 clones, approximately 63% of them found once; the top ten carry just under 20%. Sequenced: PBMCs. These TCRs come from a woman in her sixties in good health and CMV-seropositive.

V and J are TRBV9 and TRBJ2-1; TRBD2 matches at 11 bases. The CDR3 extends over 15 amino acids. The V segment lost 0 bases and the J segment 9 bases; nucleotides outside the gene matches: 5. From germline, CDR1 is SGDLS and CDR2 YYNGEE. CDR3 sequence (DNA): TGTGCCAGCAGCGTAGATGGGACTAGCGGCCGTGAGCAGTTCTTC. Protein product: CASSVDGTSGREQFF.

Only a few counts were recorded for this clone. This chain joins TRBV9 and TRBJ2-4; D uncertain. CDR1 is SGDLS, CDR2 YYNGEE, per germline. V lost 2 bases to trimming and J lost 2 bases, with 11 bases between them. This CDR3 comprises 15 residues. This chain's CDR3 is CASSVGGGPKNIQYF. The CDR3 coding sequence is TGTGCCAGCAGCGTTGGCGGCGGCCCCAAAAACATTCAGTACTTC. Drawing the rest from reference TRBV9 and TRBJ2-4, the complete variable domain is DSGVTQTPKHLITATGQRVTLRCSPRSGDLSVYWYQQSLDQGLQFLIQYYNGEERAKGNILERFSAQQFPDLHSELNLSSLELGDSALYFCASSVGGGPKNIQYFGAGTRLSVL.

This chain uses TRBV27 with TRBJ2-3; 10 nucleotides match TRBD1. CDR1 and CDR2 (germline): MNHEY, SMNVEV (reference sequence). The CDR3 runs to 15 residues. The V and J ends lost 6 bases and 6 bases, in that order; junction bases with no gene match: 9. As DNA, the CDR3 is TGTGCCAGCAGATCGGACAGGGGGTTCGGCGATACGCAGTATTTT. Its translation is CASRSDRGFGDTQYF.

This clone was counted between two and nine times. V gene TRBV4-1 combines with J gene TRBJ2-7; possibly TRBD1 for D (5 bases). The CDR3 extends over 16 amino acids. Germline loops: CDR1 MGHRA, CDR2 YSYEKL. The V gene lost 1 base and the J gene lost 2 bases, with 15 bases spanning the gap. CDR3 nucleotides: TGCGCCAGCAGCCAAGGTCAGGGCAGGGTGGCCTACGAGCAGTACTTC. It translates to CASSQGQGRVAYEQYF.

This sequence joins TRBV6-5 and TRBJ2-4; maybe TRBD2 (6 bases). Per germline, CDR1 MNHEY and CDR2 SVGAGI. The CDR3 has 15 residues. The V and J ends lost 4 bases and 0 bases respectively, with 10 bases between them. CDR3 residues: CASSSGDRAKNIQYF. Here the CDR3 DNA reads TGTGCCAGCAGTTCGGGGGACCGAGCCAAAAACATTCAGTACTTC.

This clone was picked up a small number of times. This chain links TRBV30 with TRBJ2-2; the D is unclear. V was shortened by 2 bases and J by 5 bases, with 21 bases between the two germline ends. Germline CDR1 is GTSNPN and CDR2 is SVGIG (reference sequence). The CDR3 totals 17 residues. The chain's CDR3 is CAWSKARLSLPTGELFF. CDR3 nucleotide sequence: TGTGCCTGGAGTAAGGCTAGGCTTTCTCTCCCGACCGGGGAGCTGTTTTTT.

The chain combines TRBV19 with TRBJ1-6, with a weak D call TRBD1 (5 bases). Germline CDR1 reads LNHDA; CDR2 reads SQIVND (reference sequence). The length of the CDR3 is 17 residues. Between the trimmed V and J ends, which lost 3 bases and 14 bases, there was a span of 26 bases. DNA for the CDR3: TGTGCCAGTAGTATCCTACCTCAGGCGGGGGGGGTTGAGGCCCTCCACTTT. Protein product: CASSILPQAGGVEALHF.

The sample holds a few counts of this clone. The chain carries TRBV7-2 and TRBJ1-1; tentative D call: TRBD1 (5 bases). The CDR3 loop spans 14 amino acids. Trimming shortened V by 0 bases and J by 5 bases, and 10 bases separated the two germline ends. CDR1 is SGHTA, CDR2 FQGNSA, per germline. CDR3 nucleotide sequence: TGTGCCAGCAGCTTAGCGATGGGGCGAACTGAAGCTTTCTTT. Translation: CASSLAMGRTEAFF.

CDR3 in amino acids: CASSLVAGVGTDTQYF. CDR3 nucleotide sequence: TGTGCCAGCAGCTTGGTGGCGGGGGTTGGCACAGATACGCAGTATTTT. This chain uses TRBV5-4 with TRBJ2-3; 7 bases match TRBD2. The V gene's germline CDR1 is SGHNT and CDR2 YYREEE (reference sequence). This CDR3 spans 16 amino acids. V trimming: 0 bases; J trimming: 1 base; junction bases outside the gene matches: 5. Full variable domain (missing parts from reference TRBV5-4 and TRBJ2-3): ETGVTQSPTHLIKTRGQQVTLRCSSQSGHNTVSWYQQALGQGPQFIFQYYREEENGRGNFPPRFSGLQFPNYSSELNVNALELDDSALYLCASSLVAGVGTDTQYFGPGTRLTVL.

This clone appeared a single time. In nucleotides, the CDR3 is TGTGCCAGCAGTGGAGGGACTAGCGGGGGGCGGTACCAAGAGACCCAGTACTTC. This encodes CASSGGTSGGRYQETQYF. This rearrangement joins TRBV6-1 to TRBJ2-5; 15 nucleotides match TRBD2. V was clipped by 4 bases and J by 0 bases; unmatched bases: 6. Germline values: CDR1 MNHNS, CDR2 SASEGT. The CDR3 consists of 18 residues.

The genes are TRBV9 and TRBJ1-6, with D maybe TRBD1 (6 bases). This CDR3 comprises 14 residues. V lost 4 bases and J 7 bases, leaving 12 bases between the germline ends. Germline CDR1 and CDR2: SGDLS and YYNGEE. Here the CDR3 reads CASSPGQTNSPLHF. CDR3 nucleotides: TGTGCCAGCAGCCCCGGACAGACCAATTCACCCCTCCACTTT. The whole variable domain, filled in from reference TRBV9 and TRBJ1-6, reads DSGVTQTPKHLITATGQRVTLRCSPRSGDLSVYWYQQSLDQGLQFLIQYYNGEERAKGNILERFSAQQFPDLHSELNLSSLELGDSALYFCASSPGQTNSPLHFGNGTRLTVT.

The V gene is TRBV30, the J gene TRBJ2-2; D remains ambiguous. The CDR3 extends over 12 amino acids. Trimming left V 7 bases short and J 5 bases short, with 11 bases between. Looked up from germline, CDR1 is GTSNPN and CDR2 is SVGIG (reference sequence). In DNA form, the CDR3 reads TGTGCCTCCCCGGGTGAGACCGGGGAGCTGTTTTTT. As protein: CASPGETGELFF.

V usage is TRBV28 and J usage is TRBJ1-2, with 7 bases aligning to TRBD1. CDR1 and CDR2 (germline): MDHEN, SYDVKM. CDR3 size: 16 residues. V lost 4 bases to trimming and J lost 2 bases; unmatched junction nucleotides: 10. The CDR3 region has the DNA TGTGCCAGCAGTTCTCCGGGACAGTTCCTAAACTATGGCTACACCTTC. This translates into CASSSPGQFLNYGYTF.

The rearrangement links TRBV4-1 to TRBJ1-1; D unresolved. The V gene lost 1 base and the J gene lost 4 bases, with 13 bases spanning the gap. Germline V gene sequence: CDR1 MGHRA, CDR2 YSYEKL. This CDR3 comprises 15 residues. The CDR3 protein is CASSQGSGAFTEAFF. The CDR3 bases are TGCGCCAGCAGCCAAGGATCGGGAGCCTTCACTGAAGCTTTCTTT.

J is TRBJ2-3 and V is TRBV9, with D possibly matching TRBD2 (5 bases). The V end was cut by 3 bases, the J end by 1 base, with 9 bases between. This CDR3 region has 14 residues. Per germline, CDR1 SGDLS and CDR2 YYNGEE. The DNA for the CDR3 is TGTGCCAGCAGCGCGCCGGAGGGCACAGATACGCAGTATTTT. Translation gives CASSAPEGTDTQYF.